The source of this T cell receptor (beta chain) is a study of spatial heterogeneity in lung cancer. Study-wide background: Compared with alpha-chain sequences, beta-chain sequences were consistently detected in greater numbers. Unique TCR and UMI combinations averaged more than ten appearances each in raw reads.

Comment on this clonotype: Since the library was made to target alpha chains, this beta chain is a stray read and its abundance is not meaningful.

The sample's time point: sample taken at primary tumor resection. Whole RNA obtained from tumor, nontumor lung or frozen PBMC underwent sequencing without sorting. Donation came from about 72 patients with untreated early-stage non-small cell lung cancer. V lost 2 bases and J lost 7; bases outside the gene matches: 10. Germline V gene lookup returns CDR1 DFQATT and CDR2 SNEGSKA (reference sequence). The CDR3 covers 16 residues. Every molecule of TCR cDNA had its own unique molecular identifier. Each CDR3 protein is one row after TCRdb ran MiXCR on the 5' RACE reads. In the table there are about 10,000 distinct CDR3 sequences, roughly 3.9% of which are singletons.

Sequenced here: normal lung tissue next to the tumor, sampled at surgery. V gene TRBV20-1 combines with J gene TRBJ2-1; 11 nucleotides agree with TRBD1. The TCR was taken from a male donor with early-stage non-small cell lung cancer. CDR3 DNA: TGCAGTGCTAGATCCCTGGGGGACAGGGGGAGGAATGAGCAGTTCTTC. Translated: CSARSLGDRGRNEQFF.